This T cell receptor beta chain is drawn from a study of PD-1 blockade in classical Hodgkin lymphoma. Overall study results and limits: Reports indicated that newly diagnosed patients had lower baseline TCR diversity than healthy donors did. CD4+ TCR diversity, unlike CD8+, climbed significantly by C4D1. Baseline diversity in complete responders resembled that of newly diagnosed patients.

V lost 8 bases and J 4 bases, leaving 9 bases between the germline ends. CDR1 and CDR2 (germline): SGHAT, FQNNGV. The CDR3 consists of 11 residues. Noted time point: cycle 4 day 1 (C4D1), after five to seven weeks of nivolumab. Exposure to brentuximab vedotin varied, and each patient had relapsed following autologous stem cell transplantation. Complete response, partial response or progressive disease made up the best responses. Using immunoSEQ multiplex PCR, the repertoire was profiled, and TCRdb retains in-frame clones only, with some absent. This table has fewer than 45,000 clones, 60% to 70% appearing once. Note on this clone: What it binds is unknown.

The V gene is TRBV11-2, the J gene TRBJ2-7, with D possibly being TRBD1 (7 bases). This TCR was sampled from a human donor with classical Hodgkin lymphoma. This sample comprised peripheral blood mononuclear cells (PBMCs), obtained before the fourth cycle of nivolumab. In DNA form, the CDR3 reads TGTGCCAGCCAGGGGGGTTACGAGCAGTACTTC. The encoded protein is CASQGGYEQYF.